The 32 T cell receptor beta chains listed next were all sequenced from one sample in a study of brain metastases from non-small cell lung cancer. TCRdb keeps only in-frame clones here, not all; method: immunoSEQ multiplex PCR. In the table there are over a thousand clones, 80% of which are singletons. Sequenced sample: tumor-adjacent normal tissue. These receptors all come from a donor over 35 with non-small cell lung cancer.

V and J are TRBV28 and TRBJ2-1, with D possibly called TRBD1 or TRBD2 (7 bases each). V was shortened by 10 bases and J by 1 base, with 17 bases between the two germline ends. This CDR3 comprises 15 residues. Germline CDR1 and CDR2: MDHEN and SYDVKM. CDR3 amino acids: CAIQQGGPSYNEQFF. CDR3 in DNA: TGTGCCATCCAGCAGGGGGGGCCTTCCTACAATGAGCAGTTCTTC. Combining the CDR3 with reference TRBV28 and TRBJ2-1 gives the whole variable domain DVKVTQSSRYLVKRTGEKVFLECVQDMDHENMFWYRQDPGLGLRLIYFSYDVKMKEKGDIPEGYSVSREKKERFSLILESASTNQTSMYLCAIQQGGPSYNEQFFGPGTRLTVL.

The genes are TRBV28 and TRBJ1-1, with TRBD1 matching over 9 bases. There are 17 residues in the CDR3. V trimming: 5 bases; J trimming: 2 bases; junction bases outside the gene matches: 12. Per the germline V gene, CDR1 is MDHEN and CDR2 is SYDVKM. This chain's CDR3 is CASSPPGTGWRNTEAFF. The CDR3 region has the DNA TGTGCCAGCAGTCCCCCCGGGACAGGGTGGAGAAACACTGAAGCTTTCTTT. The complete variable domain, with remaining parts taken from reference TRBV28 and TRBJ1-1, reads DVKVTQSSRYLVKRTGEKVFLECVQDMDHENMFWYRQDPGLGLRLIYFSYDVKMKEKGDIPEGYSVSREKKERFSLILESASTNQTSMYLCASSPPGTGWRNTEAFFGQGTRLTVV.

The chain links TRBV5-1 to TRBJ1-1; D is unresolved. The CDR3 consists of 15 residues. Germline CDR1 reads SGHRS; CDR2 reads YFSETQ. The ends were cut back, 4 bases at V and 1 base at J, with 14 bases in the middle. The CDR3 nucleotides read TGCGCCAGCAGCCCAGGCGGAAGGACGAACACTGAAGCTTTCTTT. This encodes CASSPGGRTNTEAFF.

The J gene is TRBJ1-2, the V gene TRBV28; possibly TRBD1 for D (6 bases). Germline V CDR1 and CDR2: MDHEN, SYDVKM. This CDR3 has 14 residues. The V end was cut by 2 bases, the J end by 8 bases, with 15 bases between. The CDR3 reads CASSLTGSLRGYTF. The CDR3 DNA is TGTGCCAGCAGTTTAACAGGGAGTCTGCGGGGCTACACCTTC.

The chain employs TRBV15 and TRBJ2-3, with D perhaps matching TRBD1 or TRBD2 (5 bases each). The CDR3 has 15 amino acids. Trimming removed 3 bases at V and 10 bases at J, with 20 bases between. Germline values: CDR1 LNHNV, CDR2 YYDKDF (reference sequence). Here the CDR3 DNA reads TGTGCCACCAGCAGCGTTAACTCGGGGCCAACTCCGCAGTATTTT. Amino acids: CATSSVNSGPTPQYF.

V and J are TRBV6-6 and TRBJ1-4, with D possibly TRBD1 on 5 matching bases. Deletions cut 4 bases from V and 3 bases from J, with 12 bases between. The CDR3 spans 15 residues. Germline V CDR1 and CDR2: MNHNY, SVGAGI (reference sequence). In DNA, the CDR3 is TGTGCCAGCAGTTCACAGGCAGGACCTAATGAAAAACTGTTTTTT. Translation: CASSSQAGPNEKLFF.

J is TRBJ1-1 and V is TRBV6-6; D not certain. Deletions cut 5 bases from V and 4 bases from J, with 11 bases between. CDR3 size: 13 residues. From germline, CDR1 is MNHNY and CDR2 SVGAGI (reference sequence). This chain's CDR3 is CASSHRESTEAFF. The CDR3 coding sequence is TGTGCCAGCAGTCACCGGGAGAGCACTGAAGCTTTCTTT.

The chain links TRBV14 to TRBJ1-5; D possibly corresponds to TRBD1 (5 bases). The CDR3 covers 13 residues. Trimming removed 4 bases from V and 7 bases from J, with 11 bases in between. CDR1 and CDR2 (germline): SGHDN, FVKESK. CDR3 sequence (DNA): TGTGCCAGCAGCCGAGGGGTTGCGCAGCCCCAGCATTTT. Amino acid sequence: CASSRGVAQPQHF.

This clone was seen a handful of times. This chain uses TRBV12-3 or TRBV12-4 with TRBJ2-7; D possibly uses TRBD1 or TRBD2 (5 bases each). Trimming shortened V by 6 bases and J by 4 bases, and 13 bases separated the two germline ends. The CDR3 is made up of 13 amino acids. CDR3 in DNA: TGTGCCAGCAGCTTGGGACGATTGTACGAGCAGTACTTC. Its protein is CASSLGRLYEQYF.

The chain recombines TRBV7-2 with TRBJ2-1, with 7 bases that match TRBD2. Germline trimming cut 3 bases from V and 0 bases from J; bases unmatched to any gene: 2. The length of the CDR3 is 15 residues. Germline CDR1 SGHTA, CDR2 FQGNSA. CDR3 in DNA: TGTGCCAGCAGCTTCCGCGGGGGCTCCTACAATGAGCAGTTCTTC. It specifies CASSFRGGSYNEQFF.

The chain couples TRBV6-5 to TRBJ1-1; TRBD1 might be the D (6 bases). The germline V gene encodes CDR1 MNHEY and CDR2 SVGAGI. V lost 6 bases to trimming and J lost 10 bases, with 12 bases between them. The CDR3 loop spans 11 amino acids. The CDR3 reads CASRYREVAFF. The CDR3 bases are TGTGCCAGCAGATACAGGGAGGTAGCTTTCTTT.

The J gene is TRBJ2-5, the V gene TRBV5-4; TRBD2 aligns across 7 bases. Germline V CDR1 and CDR2: SGHNT, YYREEE (reference sequence). The CDR3 is 14 residues long. V was pared by 0 bases and J by 2 bases, with 1 base of the junction left unmatched. The CDR3, as DNA: TGTGCCAGCAGCTTGGGAGCGGGGCAAGAGACCCAGTACTTC. Translated, it gives CASSLGAGQETQYF.

A single count supports this clone. V gene TRBV29-1 combines with J gene TRBJ2-1; D is unresolved. Germline-derived CDR1 and CDR2 are SQVTM and ANQGSEA. V gave up 4 bases and J gave up 8 bases, with 9 bases separating them. The CDR3 length is 11 residues. The CDR3 region is CSVAGVHEQFF. CDR3 DNA: TGCAGCGTTGCTGGGGTTCATGAGCAGTTCTTC.

The V and J genes are TRBV28 and TRBJ1-6, with D perhaps matching TRBD1 (6 bases). Germline V gene data show CDR1 as MDHEN and CDR2 as SYDVKM. Trimming removed 6 bases at V and 3 bases at J, with 12 bases between. This CDR3 has 15 residues. CDR3 bases: TGTGCCAGCAGAATACAGGGTGACTATAATTCACCCCTCCACTTT. This gives the protein CASRIQGDYNSPLHF.

The chain links TRBV15 to TRBJ2-5; maybe TRBD1 (6 bases). Per the germline V gene, CDR1 is LNHNV and CDR2 is YYDKDF (reference sequence). The CDR3 length is 14 residues. V lost 6 bases, J lost 2 bases, and 13 bases lay in between. The CDR3 nucleotides read TGTGCCACCAGTTCTGACAGGAATCAAGAGACCCAGTACTTC. This encodes CATSSDRNQETQYF.

The rearrangement joins TRBV4-3 to TRBJ1-2, with D unresolved. Per germline, CDR1 LGHNA and CDR2 YSLEER. Trimming took off 6 bases at V and 7 bases at J, with 15 bases between the two ends. The CDR3 is made up of 13 amino acids. Here the CDR3 reads CASRGWGSSGYTF. The CDR3 bases are TGCGCCAGCAGAGGATGGGGATCTAGTGGCTACACCTTC.

This clone was seen more than once but under ten times. The same CDR3 is also encoded by other DNA sequences in this sample. V is TRBV12-3 or TRBV12-4 and J is TRBJ1-5; D not resolved. The CDR3 extends over 13 amino acids. Trimming cost V 3 bases and J 0 bases, with 3 bases left between them. The CDR3 protein is CASSFTSNQPQHF. The CDR3, as DNA: TGTGCCAGCAGTTTCACTAGCAATCAGCCCCAGCATTTT.

Turning to this clone: One end of the junction varies from germline; a read error may be responsible. CDR3 in amino acids: CASSTGLQETQYF. For the CDR3, the DNA is TGTGCCAGTAGTACTGGATTACAAGAGACCCAATACTTC. The chain joins TRBV19 to TRBJ2-5, with unresolved D. This CDR3 is 13 amino acids long. From germline, CDR1 is LNHDA and CDR2 SQIVND (reference sequence).

This clone showed up just a few times. The V gene is TRBV6-1, the J gene TRBJ2-5; no clear D. This CDR3 spans 14 amino acids. The V and J ends lost 5 bases and 1 base respectively, with 11 bases between them. Germline V lookup: CDR1 MNHNS, CDR2 SASEGT. In DNA, the CDR3 is TGTGCCAGCAGTTCATCTACCTCCCAAGAGACCCAGTACTTC. The encoded protein is CASSSSTSQETQYF.

A single count supports this clone. DNA of the CDR3: TGTGCCAGCAGCTTGAGGGGACAGGGGAAATTTGAAGCTTTCTTT. Amino acid sequence: CASSLRGQGKFEAFF. The chain couples TRBV5-5 to TRBJ1-1; 10 bases fit TRBD1. The junction had 7 bases not matched to a gene; V was cut back by 1 base and J by 7 bases. Germline V gene lookup returns CDR1 SGHKS and CDR2 YYEKEE (reference sequence). The CDR3 has 15 residues.

The chain couples TRBV11-3 to TRBJ2-2; D is unresolved. V gave up 1 base and J gave up 2 bases, with 8 bases separating them. Germline CDR1 and CDR2: SGHNT and YENEEA. The CDR3 spans 15 residues. This CDR3 is CASSLGPTNTGELFF. Written as DNA, the CDR3 is TGTGCCAGCAGCTTAGGTCCCACAAACACCGGGGAGCTGTTTTTT.

In this sample, this clone turned up once. The chain recombines TRBV20-1 with TRBJ2-3; no reliable D call. The CDR3 loop spans 11 amino acids. Looked up from germline, CDR1 is DFQATT and CDR2 is SNEGSKA (reference sequence). V shed 6 bases and J shed 1 base, with 5 bases lying between them. This chain's CDR3 is CSARGTDTQYF. The CDR3 DNA sequence: TGCAGTGCGCGCGGCACAGATACGCAGTATTTT.

The V and J genes are TRBV7-9 and TRBJ1-3, with D uncertain. The germline V gene encodes CDR1 SEHNR and CDR2 FQNEAQ (reference sequence). The V gene lost 10 bases and the J gene lost 0 bases, with 7 bases spanning the gap. The CDR3 runs 12 residues. CDR3 sequence reads: CANHGSGNTIYF. The CDR3 DNA reads as TGTGCCAACCATGGCTCTGGAAACACCATATATTTT.

Points on this clone: An end of the junction does not agree with germline; a read error may underlie this. The chain combines TRBV11-3 with TRBJ2-2; the D gene is possibly TRBD2 (5 bases). This CDR3 contains 18 residues. Looked up from germline, CDR1 is SGHNT and CDR2 is YENEEA. CDR3 coding DNA: TGTGCCAGCAGCCAGACGCAGTTGGAAGCGAGCAACACCGGGAAGCTGTTTTTT. It translates to CASSQTQLEASNTGKLFF.

The J gene is TRBJ1-2, the V gene TRBV18; D is possibly TRBD1 (5 bases). There are 14 residues in the CDR3. Trimming took off 0 bases at V and 4 bases at J, with 9 bases between the two ends. Germline-derived CDR1 and CDR2 are KGHSH and LQKENI. The CDR3 spells CASSPPTESYGYTF. The CDR3 region has the DNA TGTGCCAGCTCACCACCGACAGAGAGCTATGGCTACACCTTC.

J is TRBJ1-2 and V is TRBV10-3; D possibly corresponds to TRBD1 (5 bases). V was trimmed by 4 bases and J by 2 bases, leaving 5 bases between them. The CDR3 covers 12 residues. The germline CDR1 and CDR2 sequences are ENHRY and SYGVKD. Here the CDR3 reads CAISGDNYGYTF. The CDR3 nucleotides are TGTGCCATCAGTGGGGACAACTATGGCTACACCTTC.

This chain uses TRBV21-1 with TRBJ2-1. TRBV21-1 is a documented pseudogene. The CDR3 runs to 16 residues. The CDR3 here is CASRPDIAHSDNEQFF. In DNA form, the CDR3 reads TGTGCCAGCAGGCCTGACATAGCCCATTCCGACAATGAGCAGTTCTTC.

The CDR3 sequence: CASSLRTGFTTGELFF. The DNA of the CDR3 is TGTGCCAGCAGCTTAAGGACAGGGTTCACCACCGGGGAGCTGTTTTTT. The chain is built from TRBV7-9 and TRBJ2-2; 8 bases match TRBD1. Germline V gene lookup returns CDR1 SEHNR and CDR2 FQNEAQ (reference sequence). The J segment lost 4 bases and the V segment lost 2 bases, leaving 6 bases of the junction unmatched. This CDR3 has 16 amino acids.

The chain uses TRBV7-9 and TRBJ2-7; D is possibly TRBD1 (6 bases). Trimming took 1 base from V and 5 from J, leaving 12 bases between them. Germline V CDR1 and CDR2: SEHNR, FQNEAQ (reference sequence). CDR3 size: 14 residues. This CDR3 is CASSLERGNDEQYF. CDR3 coding DNA: TGTGCCAGCAGCTTAGAAAGGGGGAACGACGAGCAGTACTTC.

The V gene is TRBV7-3, the J gene TRBJ2-2, with D tentatively TRBD1 or TRBD2 (5 bases each). V was cut by 0 bases and J by 5 bases, with 7 bases left in between. Germline V gives CDR1 SGHTA, CDR2 FQGTGA. CDR3 length: 14 residues. The CDR3: CASSLTGDTGELFF. CDR3 nucleotide sequence: TGTGCCAGCAGCTTAACGGGGGATACCGGGGAGCTGTTTTTT.

The chain is built from TRBV9 and TRBJ1-1; perhaps TRBD1 as D (5 bases). CDR3 length equals 15 residues. CDR1 SGDLS and CDR2 YYNGEE come from the germline V gene. V was pared by 3 bases and J by 4 bases, with 16 bases between. The CDR3, as DNA: TGTGCCAGCAGCGCAGGGACCCTGGGGAGCACTGAAGCTTTCTTT. This translates into CASSAGTLGSTEAFF.

This chain connects TRBV6-4 to TRBJ1-1; tentative D call: TRBD1 (5 bases). The ends were cut back, 8 bases at V and 8 bases at J, with 15 bases in the middle. This CDR3 region has 12 residues. Germline V CDR1 and CDR2: MRHNA, SNTAGT. The CDR3 coding sequence is TGTGCCAGCTGGGGGGGTGCAGAGGAAGCTTTCTTT. Translation gives CASWGGAEEAFF.